The 23 T cell receptor beta chains listed next were all sequenced from one sample in a study of identical twins. TCRdb re-called the 5' RACE reads through MiXCR, storing one row per CDR3 protein. The table records 500,000 to 600,000 distinct CDR3 sequences, 22% of them present only once. The same specimen was also included in a second study, on T cells expressing NK-cell markers.

Specimen: CD4+ T cells sorted from blood. The receptor source for this set is a woman under 30 in good health.

There are a few counts of this clonotype. The chain links TRBV30 to TRBJ2-1; D not resolved. This CDR3 is 13 amino acids long. The V gene lost 4 bases and the J gene lost 6 bases, with 13 bases spanning the gap. Germline CDR1 is GTSNPN and CDR2 is SVGIG (reference sequence). The CDR3 DNA reads as TGTGCCTGGAAAAGGACGGGTATCAATGAGCAGTTCTTC. It translates to CAWKRTGINEQFF. Based on the CDR3 plus reference TRBV30 and TRBJ2-1, the full variable domain is SQTIHQWPATLVQPVGSPLSLECTVEGTSNPNLYWYRQAAGRGLQLLFYSVGIGQISSEVPQNLSASRPQDRQFILSSKKLLLSDSGFYLCAWKRTGINEQFFGPGTRLTVL.

This clonotype was counted a few times. This may be a read error: a much more frequent sequence differs by one nucleotide. The chain uses TRBV6-1 and TRBJ2-2, with D unresolved. The CDR3 totals 12 residues. Trimming removed 3 bases at V and 4 bases at J, with 3 bases between. The germline V gene has CDR1 MNHNS and CDR2 SASEGT. The DNA for the CDR3 is TGTGCCAGCAGTGATGGCACCGGGGAGCTGTTTTTT. Protein sequence: CASSDGTGELFF.

J is TRBJ2-2 and V is TRBV20-1; D remains unclear. Germline V CDR1 and CDR2: DFQATT, SNEGSKA (reference sequence). The CDR3 has 13 residues. Trimming took 0 bases from V and 0 from J, leaving 2 bases between them. CDR3 region: CSARDTNTGELFF. The CDR3 DNA follows: TGCAGTGCTAGAGATACGAACACCGGGGAGCTGTTTTTT.

This chain joins TRBV10-3 and TRBJ2-7, with a tentative D call TRBD2 (5 bases). The CDR3 runs 11 residues. V was clipped by 6 bases and J by 6 bases, with 9 bases between them. Germline V CDR1 and CDR2: ENHRY, SYGVKD. CDR3 sequence: CAISDTSEQYF. The DNA for the CDR3 is TGTGCCATCAGCGACACTAGCGAGCAGTACTTC.

This clonotype was picked up many times. This chain uses TRBV12-3 or TRBV12-4 with TRBJ1-2; D not certain. Trimming removed 6 bases at V and 0 bases at J, with 14 bases between. This CDR3 region has 15 residues. CDR3 protein: CASSPGQPSNYGYTF. As DNA, the CDR3 is TGTGCCAGCAGCCCCGGGCAGCCGTCTAACTATGGCTACACCTTC.

This clonotype was counted a few times. The chain joins TRBV2 to TRBJ1-2; D unresolved. CDR3 size: 14 residues. The germline gives CDR1 SNHLY, CDR2 FYNNEI. Trimming removed 2 bases from V and 0 bases from J, with 7 bases in between. CDR3 residues: CASSETITNYGYTF. The CDR3 coding sequence is TGTGCCAGCAGTGAAACCATTACTAACTATGGCTACACCTTC.

Details on this clonotype: The junction does not match germline at one end; this may be a read error. V is TRBV20-1 and J is TRBJ1-1; TRBD1 matches 7 bases. CDR1 is DFQATT, CDR2 SNEGSKA, per germline (reference sequence). The CDR3 has 11 residues. CDR3 coding DNA: TGCAGTGCTACGAAACAGGGGCAATCCCCCTTT. Protein product: CSATKQGQSPF.

This clonotype was picked up a small number of times. The V call is TRBV27, the J call TRBJ2-3; D not resolved. This CDR3 spans 13 amino acids. The germline V gene encodes CDR1 MNHEY and CDR2 SMNVEV (reference sequence). The V gene lost 6 bases and the J gene lost 2 bases, with 9 bases spanning the gap. DNA of the CDR3: TGTGCCAGCAGGAAGATTGACACAGATACGCAGTATTTT. This codes for CASRKIDTDTQYF.

This clonotype has a count of ten or more. This chain joins TRBV5-6 and TRBJ1-2, with D unclear. Trimming left V 4 bases short and J 4 bases short, with 8 bases between. This CDR3 has 12 residues. Germline CDR1 and CDR2: SGHDT and YYEEEE. For the CDR3, the DNA is TGTGCCAGCAGCCTTACCGCCTATGGCTACACCTTC. This sequence encodes CASSLTAYGYTF.

This chain connects TRBV7-9 to TRBJ2-7, with D possibly TRBD1 on 6 matching bases. The CDR3 has 13 amino acids. Trimming cost V 3 bases and J 7 bases, with 13 bases left between them. Germline assignment: CDR1 SEHNR and CDR2 FQNEAQ (reference sequence). As DNA, the CDR3 is TGTGCCAGCAGCTTGCAGGGGACGGGGGAGCAGTACTTC. Translated: CASSLQGTGEQYF.

The CDR3 reads CASSLPEKEQFF. The DNA for the CDR3 is TGTGCCAGCAGTTTACCAGAGAAGGAGCAGTTCTTC. The J gene is TRBJ2-1, the V gene TRBV12-3 or TRBV12-4, with unresolved D. The V gene lost 2 bases and the J gene lost 10 bases, with 9 bases spanning the gap. The CDR3 is 12 amino acids.

The CDR3 region has the DNA TGTGCCAGCAGCGAGAGACCCCGTTTCGAAACCGGCTACACCTTC. Translation gives CASSERPRFETGYTF. This sequence joins TRBV6-1 and TRBJ1-2; no reliable D call. The germline V gene has CDR1 MNHNS and CDR2 SASEGT. This CDR3 comprises 15 residues. V was shortened by 6 bases and J by 8 bases, with 22 bases between the two germline ends.

This clonotype was observed a handful of times. The rearrangement uses TRBV20-1 and TRBJ1-1; 7 bases match TRBD1. CDR3 length equals 15 residues. Germline CDR1 and CDR2: DFQATT and SNEGSKA (reference sequence). V lost 0 bases and J lost 5; bases outside the gene matches: 9. CDR3 amino acids: CSARDPRTGKTEAFF. In nucleotides, the CDR3 is TGCAGTGCTAGAGATCCCCGGACAGGAAAGACTGAAGCTTTCTTT.

The V gene is TRBV11-2, the J gene TRBJ2-6, with D unresolved. This CDR3 region has 17 residues. V lost 0 bases to trimming and J lost 3 bases, with 12 bases between them. Germline V CDR1 and CDR2: SGHAT, FQNNGV. The CDR3 here is CASSLELRVNGANVLTF. The CDR3 DNA reads TGTGCCAGCAGCTTAGAATTGAGAGTCAATGGGGCCAACGTCCTGACTTTC.

This clonotype was seen many times. V and J are TRBV20-1 and TRBJ1-5, with 8 bases matching TRBD1. The germline V gene has CDR1 DFQATT and CDR2 SNEGSKA (reference sequence). The CDR3 extends over 16 amino acids. Unmatched junction bases numbered 12, after V lost 5 bases and J lost 3 bases. The CDR3 sequence: CSAASTQGAINQPQHF. The CDR3 DNA reads TGCAGTGCTGCCTCGACCCAGGGGGCCATCAATCAGCCCCAGCATTTT.

The genes are TRBV5-1 and TRBJ2-2; possible D gene TRBD2, 6 bases. V was pared by 0 bases and J by 6 bases, with 6 bases between. The CDR3 contains 13 residues. Germline loops: CDR1 SGHRS, CDR2 YFSETQ. CDR3 sequence reads: CASSLGEAGELFF. The CDR3 nucleotides are TGCGCCAGCAGCTTGGGGGAGGCCGGGGAGCTGTTTTTT.

The chain is built from TRBV19 and TRBJ2-6; 9 bases line up with TRBD1. Germline-derived CDR1 and CDR2 are LNHDA and SQIVND (reference sequence). The CDR3 consists of 17 residues. The J segment lost 1 base and the V segment lost 7 bases, leaving 8 bases of the junction unmatched. CDR3 DNA: TGTGCCAGTATGAGGGGACAGGGATTTTCTGGGGCCAACGTCCTGACTTTC. Its translation: CASMRGQGFSGANVLTF.

This clonotype was picked up a small number of times. CDR3: CASSQGASGRYTEQFF. In nucleotides, the CDR3 is TGCGCCAGCAGCCAAGGGGCTAGCGGACGCTATACTGAGCAGTTCTTC. The chain joins TRBV4-3 to TRBJ2-1; 7 nucleotides match TRBD2. There are 16 residues in the CDR3. The V gene end was trimmed by 1 base and the J gene end by 9 bases; junction bases not matched to a gene: 12. The germline V gene encodes CDR1 LGHNA and CDR2 YSLEER.

This clonotype was recorded a few times. The V and J genes are TRBV5-1 and TRBJ2-1, with 9 bases lining up with TRBD2. V lost 4 bases to trimming and J lost 5 bases; unmatched junction nucleotides: 7. CDR1 SGHRS and CDR2 YFSETQ come from the germline V gene. The CDR3 is made up of 15 amino acids. The CDR3 nucleotides are TGCGCCAGCAGCCCCGCGGGGGGGCCCCACAATGAGCAGTTCTTC. Its translation is CASSPAGGPHNEQFF.

This clonotype was seen only a few times. The CDR3 region is CASSASTRFPQHF. Written as DNA, the CDR3 is TGTGCCAGCAGTGCCTCGACACGTTTTCCCCAGCATTTT. The chain combines TRBV28 with TRBJ1-5; D unresolved. The CDR3 has 13 residues. CDR1 MDHEN and CDR2 SYDVKM come from the germline V gene. Trimming removed 5 bases from V and 10 bases from J, with 15 bases in between. The whole variable domain, filled in from reference TRBV28 and TRBJ1-5, reads DVKVTQSSRYLVKRTGEKVFLECVQDMDHENMFWYRQDPGLGLRLIYFSYDVKMKEKGDIPEGYSVSREKKERFSLILESASTNQTSMYLCASSASTRFPQHFGDGTRLSIL.

V gene TRBV15 combines with J gene TRBJ2-7; the D is unclear. The CDR3 extends over 15 amino acids. Trimming took 0 bases from V and 0 from J, leaving 9 bases between them. CDR1 and CDR2 (germline): LNHNV, YYDKDF (reference sequence). In DNA form, the CDR3 reads TGTGCCACCAGCAGAGAGGCGCGGAGCTCCTACGAGCAGTACTTC. Protein product: CATSREARSSYEQYF.

This clonotype occurred a few times. The rearrangement links TRBV3-1 to TRBJ1-2; D is possibly TRBD1 (6 bases). Germline V gene sequence: CDR1 LGHDT, CDR2 YNNKEL (reference sequence). Deletions cut 4 bases from V and 1 base from J, with 16 bases between. The CDR3 sequence is 16 residues long. CDR3 sequence: CASSPPRQGLNYGYTF. The CDR3 DNA reads as TGTGCCAGCAGCCCCCCCAGGCAGGGGCTTAACTATGGCTACACCTTC.

The genes are TRBV5-1 and TRBJ2-3; 7 bases match TRBD2. Trimming cost V 0 bases and J 6 bases; bases outside gene matches: 7. Germline CDR1 and CDR2: SGHRS and YFSETQ. The CDR3 contains 15 residues. Here the CDR3 reads CASSLASGRGDTQYF. The CDR3 coding sequence is TGCGCCAGCAGCTTGGCTAGCGGCCGTGGGGATACGCAGTATTTT.